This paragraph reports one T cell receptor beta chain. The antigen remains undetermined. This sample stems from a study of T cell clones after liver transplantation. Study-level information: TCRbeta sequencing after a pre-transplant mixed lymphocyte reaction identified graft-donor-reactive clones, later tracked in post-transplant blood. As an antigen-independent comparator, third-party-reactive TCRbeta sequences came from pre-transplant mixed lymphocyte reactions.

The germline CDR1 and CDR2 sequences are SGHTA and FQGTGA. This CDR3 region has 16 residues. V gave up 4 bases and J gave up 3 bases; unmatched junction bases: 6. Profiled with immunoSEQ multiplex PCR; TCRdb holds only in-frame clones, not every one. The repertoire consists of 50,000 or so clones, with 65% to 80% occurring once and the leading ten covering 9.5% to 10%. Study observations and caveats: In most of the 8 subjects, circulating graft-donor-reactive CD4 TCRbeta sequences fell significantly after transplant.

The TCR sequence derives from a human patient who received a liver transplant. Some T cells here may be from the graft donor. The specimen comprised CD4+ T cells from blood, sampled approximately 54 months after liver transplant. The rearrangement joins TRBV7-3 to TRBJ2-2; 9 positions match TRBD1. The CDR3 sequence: CASSSGGTGYTGELFF. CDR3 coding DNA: TGTGCCAGCAGCTCAGGCGGGACAGGGTACACCGGGGAGCTGTTTTTT.